The 19 T cell receptor beta chains below come from one sample, sequenced in a study of CD8+ T cells in alopecia areata. In each case, RNA was isolated and then reverse transcribed into cDNA as the sequencing template. Produced via immunoSEQ multiplex PCR; TCRdb's table is partial and in-frame only. The repertoire has tens of thousands of clones, around half of them found once; the top ten carry roughly 17%. Here the sequenced sample was CD8+ T cells sorted from blood, taken at week 0. The receptors come from a human donor with alopecia areata.

The genes are TRBV18 and TRBJ2-1, with TRBD2 matching over 10 bases. The germline V gene encodes CDR1 KGHSH and CDR2 LQKENI. V lost 2 bases to trimming and J lost 5 bases; unmatched junction nucleotides: 6. The CDR3 covers 16 residues. CDR3 loop: CASSPVGLALNNEQFF. Written as DNA, the CDR3 is TGTGCCAGCTCACCAGTGGGACTAGCGCTGAACAATGAGCAGTTCTTC.

The chain uses TRBV19 and TRBJ1-1; D ambiguous. The CDR3 runs to 12 residues. V was clipped by 3 bases and J by 11 bases, with 13 bases between them. Germline assignment: CDR1 LNHDA and CDR2 SQIVND (reference sequence). This CDR3 reads CASSIGSLAAFF. The DNA of the CDR3 is TGTGCCAGTAGTATCGGTTCCCTTGCCGCTTTCTTT.

The genes are TRBV30 and TRBJ1-2; D not certain. In germline, CDR1 is GTSNPN, CDR2 SVGIG (reference sequence). V lost 0 bases to trimming and J lost 5 bases, with 10 bases between them. The CDR3 sequence is 13 residues long. The CDR3 DNA reads TGTGCCTGGAGTGTATGGACGGCTTATGGCTACACCTTC. Translation: CAWSVWTAYGYTF.

This rearrangement joins TRBV7-2 to TRBJ1-1, with no clear D. CDR1 is SGHTA and CDR2 is FQGNSA in the germline V gene. Trimming removed 1 base at V and 7 bases at J, with 7 bases between. This CDR3 spans 12 amino acids. CDR3 sequence reads: CASSLGQLEAFF. The CDR3 bases are TGTGCCAGCAGCTTAGGGCAGCTTGAAGCTTTCTTT.

The chain carries TRBV5-1 and TRBJ2-7; D unresolved. The CDR3 runs 12 residues. CDR1 is SGHRS and CDR2 is YFSETQ in the germline V gene. Trimming removed 4 bases from V and 6 bases from J, with 11 bases in between. The CDR3 loop reads CASSPPPGEQYF. The CDR3 DNA is TGCGCCAGCAGCCCCCCGCCGGGCGAGCAGTACTTC.

This clone was counted between two and nine times. The chain combines TRBV29-1 with TRBJ2-7, with TRBD2 matching over 8 bases. CDR3 size: 14 residues. Per the germline V gene, CDR1 is SQVTM and CDR2 is ANQGSEA. V lost 4 bases to trimming and J lost 0 bases; unmatched junction nucleotides: 5. The CDR3 DNA reads as TGCAGCGTTGTAGGGCTAGCGGGCTCCTACGAGCAGTACTTC. It specifies CSVVGLAGSYEQYF.

This clone appeared a few times. The rearrangement uses TRBV7-9 and TRBJ2-3, with 7 bases fitting TRBD2. J gave up 4 bases and V 5 bases, and 3 bases lay outside the gene matches. The CDR3 covers 13 residues. Germline-derived CDR1 and CDR2 are SEHNR and FQNEAQ (reference sequence). The CDR3 reads CASSGREADTQYF. The CDR3, as DNA: TGTGCCAGCAGCGGTCGGGAGGCAGATACGCAGTATTTT.

J is TRBJ2-3 and V is TRBV4-1; 9 nucleotides align to TRBD2. This CDR3 comprises 15 residues. Germline CDR1 and CDR2: MGHRA and YSYEKL. The junction had 0 bases not matched to a gene; V was cut back by 2 bases and J by 0 bases. CDR3 residues: CASSQLAGSTDTQYF. The CDR3 coding sequence is TGCGCCAGCAGCCAACTAGCGGGAAGCACAGATACGCAGTATTTT.

The rearrangement joins TRBV27 to TRBJ2-3, with a tentative D call TRBD2 (5 bases). V was clipped by 6 bases and J by 5 bases, with 18 bases between them. Germline values: CDR1 MNHEY, CDR2 SMNVEV (reference sequence). This CDR3 has 15 amino acids. The CDR3, as DNA: TGTGCCAGCAGCCCTACTAGGCCCGTGGTAGATACGCAGTATTTT. It is translated as CASSPTRPVVDTQYF.

This clone showed up just a few times. The V call is TRBV7-9, the J call TRBJ2-4; tentative D call: TRBD2 (6 bases). The germline gives CDR1 SEHNR, CDR2 FQNEAQ (reference sequence). The ends were cut back, 0 bases at V and 12 bases at J, with 9 bases in the middle. The CDR3 extends over 12 amino acids. CDR3 sequence reads: CASSLAGGGQYF. The CDR3 DNA sequence: TGTGCCAGCAGCTTAGCGGGAGGCGGTCAGTACTTC.

Only a few counts were recorded for this clone. The gene calls are TRBV6-5 and TRBJ1-2; D is unresolved. Germline loops: CDR1 MNHEY, CDR2 SVGAGI. Trimming left V 0 bases short and J 6 bases short, with 8 bases between. This CDR3 spans 13 amino acids. The CDR3: CASSYSIGDGYTF. DNA for the CDR3: TGTGCCAGCAGTTACTCGATCGGGGATGGCTACACCTTC.

The CDR3 sequence: CASREGPREQYF. The CDR3 nucleotides read TGTGCCAGCAGGGAGGGGCCTCGCGAGCAGTACTTC. The chain couples TRBV13 to TRBJ2-7, with a weak D call TRBD2 (6 bases). In germline, CDR1 is PRHDT, CDR2 FYEKMQ (reference sequence). The V end lost 6 bases, the J end lost 6 bases, and 12 bases lay between the germline ends. This CDR3 has 12 residues.

CDR3 DNA: TGTGCCAGCAGCCCGGGCCAGGGGGAGACCCAGTACTTC. Protein: CASSPGQGETQYF. The chain joins TRBV6-4 to TRBJ2-5, with a possible D match to TRBD1 (6 bases). CDR1 and CDR2 from the germline V gene are MRHNA and SNTAGT. With 6 bases removed from V and 5 bases from J, the gap between germline ends came to 13 bases. This CDR3 has 13 amino acids.

This clone appeared a single time. The chain carries TRBV27 and TRBJ2-3; weak D call: TRBD2 (6 bases). The CDR3 loop spans 15 amino acids. Trimming cost V 1 base and J 1 base, with 9 bases left between them. Germline CDR1 reads MNHEY; CDR2 reads SMNVEV (reference sequence). CDR3 protein: CASSLLSSGTDTQYF. The CDR3 DNA is TGTGCCAGCAGTTTATTGTCTAGCGGCACAGATACGCAGTATTTT.

This chain connects TRBV7-9 to TRBJ2-1; D perhaps matches TRBD2 (5 bases). Trimming left V 5 bases short and J 0 bases short, with 8 bases between. The CDR3 sequence is 14 residues long. Germline assignment: CDR1 SEHNR and CDR2 FQNEAQ (reference sequence). The CDR3 spells CASSSGRSYNEQFF. The CDR3 coding sequence is TGTGCCAGCAGCAGCGGCCGCTCCTACAATGAGCAGTTCTTC.

This clone was picked up a small number of times. This rearrangement joins TRBV29-1 to TRBJ2-5; TRBD2 agrees at 11 bases. The CDR3 sequence is 16 residues long. Losses at the gene ends were 1 base for V and 5 bases for J; bases not matched to a gene: 9. CDR1 is SQVTM, CDR2 ANQGSEA, per germline. CDR3 amino acids: CSVEGASSGRRETQYF. Here the CDR3 DNA reads TGCAGCGTTGAAGGGGCTTCTAGCGGGAGGAGGGAGACCCAGTACTTC.

The chain has TRBV29-1 and TRBJ2-1; D is unresolved. The CDR3 length is 12 residues. The germline V and J ends were trimmed by 5 bases and 5 bases, with 10 bases remaining between them. From germline, CDR1 is SQVTM and CDR2 ANQGSEA. The CDR3: CSVLQANNEQFF. DNA for the CDR3: TGCAGCGTTCTGCAGGCCAACAATGAGCAGTTCTTC.

CDR3 in amino acids: CASSEEDAGSGEKLFF. DNA for the CDR3: TGTGCCAGCAGTGAAGAGGATGCGGGGTCAGGAGAAAAACTGTTTTTT. The V gene is TRBV6-1, the J gene TRBJ1-4; D gene ambiguous. V was shortened by 1 base and J by 8 bases, with 17 bases between the two germline ends. The CDR3 covers 16 residues. Germline values: CDR1 MNHNS, CDR2 SASEGT.

The J gene is TRBJ2-5, the V gene TRBV29-1; TRBD2 agrees at 14 bases. With V trimmed by 6 bases and J by 5 bases, 8 bases remained unmatched. The CDR3 loop spans 15 amino acids. From germline, CDR1 is SQVTM and CDR2 ANQGSEA. The CDR3 here is CSVLTSGRAGETQYF. The CDR3 DNA follows: TGCAGCGTCCTGACTAGCGGGAGGGCGGGTGAGACCCAGTACTTC.